This entry lists 24 T cell receptor beta chains sequenced from one sample in a study of shared T cell receptors in the human thymus (dated by TCRdb to the early 2020s). Receptor amplification or capture employed the immunoSEQ multiplex PCR assay. The table comes from immuneACCESS by way of TCRdb, which keeps in-frame sequences with V and J called. Part of the clones is missing from these tables; in studies checked, under half for an unresolved V gene and the rest for unknown reasons. The sample table shows approximately 660,000 clones, and 88% are seen once. The ten biggest clones cover over 0.008% of the sample. These data are also associated with another study on human thymus T cells.

The material sequenced was thymocytes. These receptors came from a boy under two years old with a congenital heart defect. Donor details come from another sample of the same person, matched by shared clones.

The chain couples TRBV19 to TRBJ1-5; D remains unclear. The CDR3 has 13 amino acids. The germline V gene encodes CDR1 LNHDA and CDR2 SQIVND (reference sequence). V was pared by 7 bases and J by 3 bases, with 10 bases between. CDR3 bases: TGTGCCAGTACCCGGCGGGTCAATCAGCCCCAGCATTTT. Translated: CASTRRVNQPQHF.

In this sample, this clone turned up once. The rearrangement links TRBV6-6 to TRBJ1-3, with D perhaps matching TRBD1 (5 bases). Per germline, CDR1 MNHNY and CDR2 SVGAGI (reference sequence). There are 15 residues in the CDR3. The ends were cut back, 4 bases at V and 4 bases at J, with 14 bases in the middle. The CDR3, as DNA: TGTGCCAGCAGTTCTTTCCGGGGGTCCGGAAACACCATATATTTT. This codes for CASSSFRGSGNTIYF.

This chain links TRBV4-2 with TRBJ2-3, with TRBD2 identical over 10 bases. Unmatched junction bases numbered 4, after V lost 1 base and J lost 0 bases. In germline, CDR1 is LGHNA, CDR2 YNFKEQ. This CDR3 contains 17 residues. As DNA, the CDR3 is TGTGCCAGCAGCCAAGTTAGCGGGAGGACTAGCACAGATACGCAGTATTTT. This gives the protein CASSQVSGRTSTDTQYF.

The rearrangement uses TRBV5-1 and TRBJ2-1; 10 nucleotides agree with TRBD2. CDR3 length: 19 amino acids. Germline V lookup: CDR1 SGHRS, CDR2 YFSETQ. The V and J ends lost 1 base and 9 bases, in that order; junction bases with no gene match: 19. The DNA for the CDR3 is TGCGCCAGCAGCTTGTCCCTCCTGCTGTCTAGCGGGAGTTCGGTTGAGCAGTTCTTC. It translates to CASSLSLLLSSGSSVEQFF.

The CDR3 is CASSLAANSGNTIYF. CDR3 coding DNA: TGTGCCAGCAGTTTAGCGGCTAACTCTGGAAACACCATATATTTT. The V and J genes are TRBV27 and TRBJ1-3; D call uncertain. Per the germline V gene, CDR1 is MNHEY and CDR2 is SMNVEV (reference sequence). The CDR3 loop spans 15 amino acids. V gave up 2 bases and J gave up 0 bases, with 8 bases separating them.

The chain couples TRBV4-2 to TRBJ2-5; weak D call: TRBD2 (5 bases). This CDR3 contains 13 residues. Germline CDR1 LGHNA, CDR2 YNFKEQ. V gave up 2 bases and J gave up 3 bases, with 7 bases separating them. The CDR3 is CASSQKRKETQYF. The DNA for the CDR3 is TGTGCCAGCAGCCAAAAGCGGAAAGAGACCCAGTACTTC.

The chain employs TRBV27 and TRBJ1-2; possibly TRBD1 for D (5 bases). V lost 4 bases and J lost 8, with 14 bases in between. There are 13 residues in the CDR3. Germline CDR1 is MNHEY and CDR2 is SMNVEV (reference sequence). The CDR3 region has the DNA TGTGCCAGCAGTTGGACACCCCTCGGGGGCTACACCTTC. It specifies CASSWTPLGGYTF.

This clone showed up just once. The chain combines TRBV15 with TRBJ2-1; 8 bases agree with TRBD2. V lost 0 bases, J lost 1 base, and 5 bases stayed unmatched. This CDR3 is built from 17 residues. Germline V CDR1 and CDR2: LNHNV, YYDKDF (reference sequence). The CDR3, as DNA: TGTGCCACCAGCAGAGATAATGCGGGAGGTTCCTACAATGAGCAGTTCTTC. It yields the protein CATSRDNAGGSYNEQFF.

The chain employs TRBV6-1 and TRBJ2-1, with 10 bases fitting TRBD2. The CDR3 loop spans 12 amino acids. Trimming at V came to 6 bases and at J to 11 bases, leaving 4 bases not matched to a gene. The germline V gene encodes CDR1 MNHNS and CDR2 SASEGT. The CDR3 region is CASREREGQQFF. CDR3 bases: TGTGCCAGCAGGGAGCGGGAGGGACAGCAGTTCTTC.

V usage is TRBV10-3 and J usage is TRBJ1-5; tentative D call: TRBD1 (6 bases). Germline CDR1 ENHRY, CDR2 SYGVKD. V was trimmed by 6 bases and J by 0 bases, leaving 15 bases between them. The CDR3 is 16 amino acids. CDR3 DNA sequence: TGTGCCATCAGCACCGGGACACTCTATAGCAATCAGCCCCAGCATTTT. The encoded protein is CAISTGTLYSNQPQHF.

The V gene is TRBV5-1, the J gene TRBJ2-3; 8 positions match TRBD1. Trimming took 1 base from V and 3 from J; bases not matched to a gene: 7. The CDR3 extends over 16 amino acids. Germline V gives CDR1 SGHRS, CDR2 YFSETQ. In DNA form, the CDR3 reads TGCGCCAGCAGCTTGCCTGAGGACAGGGAAACAGATACGCAGTATTTT. Protein: CASSLPEDRETDTQYF.

The chain links TRBV6-1 to TRBJ2-2, with 8 bases that match TRBD1. Unmatched junction bases numbered 9, after V lost 2 bases and J lost 7 bases. The CDR3 is made up of 16 amino acids. Germline lookup yields CDR1 MNHNS and CDR2 SASEGT. In DNA, the CDR3 is TGTGCCAGCAGTGAATGCCGGACAGGGCATGGCGGGGAGCTGTTTTTT. Translated: CASSECRTGHGGELFF.

This chain joins TRBV5-6 and TRBJ2-1, with 7 bases matching TRBD2. The CDR3 covers 14 residues. V gave up 2 bases and J gave up 3 bases; unmatched junction bases: 2. Germline V gene lookup returns CDR1 SGHDT and CDR2 YYEEEE. The CDR3 DNA reads as TGTGCCAGCAGCTTCGAGCGGGGCTACAATGAGCAGTTCTTC. Protein: CASSFERGYNEQFF. Looking up the rest from reference TRBV5-6 and TRBJ2-1 gives the full variable domain: DAGVTQSPTHLIKTRGQQVTLRCSPKSGHDTVSWYQQALGQGPQFIFQYYEEEERQRGNFPDRFSGHQFPNYSSELNVNALLLGDSALYLCASSFERGYNEQFFGPGTRLTVL.

V and J are TRBV19 and TRBJ2-1; a possible D gene is TRBD2 (5 bases). Germline CDR1 and CDR2: LNHDA and SQIVND (reference sequence). V gave up 3 bases and J gave up 9 bases, with 15 bases separating them. The CDR3 sequence is 14 residues long. The CDR3 sequence: CASSIGLFDVEQFF. The CDR3 bases are TGTGCCAGTAGTATCGGACTTTTTGACGTTGAGCAGTTCTTC.

V is TRBV11-2 and J is TRBJ2-7; 9 bases line up with TRBD2. Losses at the gene ends were 1 base for V and 0 bases for J; bases not matched to a gene: 7. This CDR3 has 17 residues. Per germline, CDR1 SGHAT and CDR2 FQNNGV. The CDR3 DNA reads as TGTGCCAGCAGCTTAGGCTTAGGGACTAGCCTCTCCTACGAGCAGTACTTC. As protein: CASSLGLGTSLSYEQYF.

The chain employs TRBV7-2 and TRBJ2-7, with 11 bases that match TRBD2. CDR1 is SGHTA and CDR2 is FQGNSA in the germline V gene. The CDR3 is 19 amino acids. V lost 2 bases and J lost 1; bases outside the gene matches: 13. The CDR3 DNA sequence: TGTGCCAGCAGCTTAACCCTAGCGGGAGGTCCTCCCTTTTCCTACGAGCAGTACTTC. Translation: CASSLTLAGGPPFSYEQYF. The full variable domain, rest sourced from reference TRBV7-2 and TRBJ2-7, is GAGVSQSPSNKVTEKGKDVELRCDPISGHTALYWYRQSLGQGLEFLIYFQGNSAPDKSGLPSDRFSAERTGGSVSTLTIQRTQQEDSAVYLCASSLTLAGGPPFSYEQYFGPGTRLTVT.

The rearrangement uses TRBV10-1 and TRBJ2-1, with 7 nucleotides matching TRBD1. Looked up from germline, CDR1 is WNHNN and CDR2 is SYGVQD (reference sequence). Losses at the gene ends were 3 bases for V and 8 bases for J; bases not matched to a gene: 7. This CDR3 is built from 14 residues. CDR3 amino acids: CASSEADRIHEQFF. CDR3 nucleotides: TGCGCCAGCAGTGAAGCGGACAGGATCCATGAGCAGTTCTTC.

The V gene is TRBV4-1, the J gene TRBJ2-2, with 9 bases identical to TRBD2. The ends lost 3 bases at V and 1 base at J; junction bases unmatched: 12. The germline gives CDR1 MGHRA, CDR2 YSYEKL. The CDR3 runs 19 residues. The CDR3 region is CASSHRAAGAGGNTGELFF. The CDR3 nucleotides read TGCGCCAGCAGCCACCGGGCCGCGGGAGCGGGAGGGAACACCGGGGAGCTGTTTTTT.

This clone was seen a handful of times. This rearrangement joins TRBV28 to TRBJ2-3, with 9 bases fitting TRBD2. This CDR3 is built from 16 residues. From germline, CDR1 is MDHEN and CDR2 SYDVKM. Trimming at V came to 0 bases and at J to 6 bases, leaving 7 bases not matched to a gene. The CDR3 sequence: CASSLWAWREGDTQYF. CDR3 bases: TGTGCCAGCAGTTTATGGGCGTGGCGGGAGGGGGATACGCAGTATTTT.

The chain is built from TRBV30 and TRBJ1-5; D remains ambiguous. There are 15 residues in the CDR3. Germline CDR1 reads GTSNPN; CDR2 reads SVGIG (reference sequence). V was cut by 1 base and J by 1 base, with 11 bases left in between. The CDR3 loop is CAWSAATGSNQPQHF. The CDR3 coding sequence is TGTGCCTGGAGTGCCGCGACGGGGAGCAATCAGCCCCAGCATTTT.

The chain carries TRBV5-5 and TRBJ1-2, with D possibly being TRBD1 (5 bases). The CDR3 consists of 14 residues. V lost 1 base, J lost 4 bases, and 11 bases lay in between. Germline CDR1 is SGHKS and CDR2 is YYEKEE (reference sequence). As DNA, the CDR3 is TGTGCCAGCAGCTTGTGCAGGGCCGGCTATGGCTACACCTTC. The encoded protein is CASSLCRAGYGYTF. The full variable domain, with the rest looked up from reference TRBV5-5 and TRBJ1-2, is DAGVTQSPTHLIKTRGQQVTLRCSPISGHKSVSWYQQVLGQGPQFIFQYYEKEERGRGNFPDRFSARQFPNYSSELNVNALLLGDSALYLCASSLCRAGYGYTFGSGTRLTVV.

The chain combines TRBV28 with TRBJ2-7, with D perhaps TRBD2 (7 bases). The CDR3 covers 14 residues. Trimming cost V 7 bases and J 6 bases, with 19 bases left between them. Germline assignment: CDR1 MDHEN and CDR2 SYDVKM. The CDR3 DNA sequence: TGTGCCAGCACCACTGATACAGGGAGGGGCGAGCAGTACTTC. As protein: CASTTDTGRGEQYF.

The chain links TRBV7-8 to TRBJ2-5, with 8 bases fitting TRBD1. The CDR3 is 14 residues long. Germline V lookup: CDR1 SGHVS, CDR2 FQNEAQ. V lost 6 bases, J lost 4 bases, and 7 bases stayed unmatched. CDR3 DNA: TGTGCCAGCAGTTCGCAGGGGGCCGGAGAGACCCAGTACTTC. This translates into CASSSQGAGETQYF. The full variable domain, rest sourced from reference TRBV7-8 and TRBJ2-5, is GAGVSQSPRYKVAKRGQDVALRCDPISGHVSLFWYQQALGQGPEFLTYFQNEAQLDKSGLPSDRFFAERPEGSVSTLKIQRTQQEDSAVYLCASSSQGAGETQYFGPGTRLLVL.

This clone was observed a single time. The genes are TRBV10-2 and TRBJ2-3; D may be TRBD2 (6 bases). Germline-derived CDR1 and CDR2 are WSHSY and SAAADI. V was pared by 4 bases and J by 0 bases, with 11 bases between. The CDR3 loop spans 15 amino acids. Here the CDR3 reads CASSGLAYSTDTQYF. For the CDR3, the DNA is TGCGCCAGCAGTGGTCTAGCGTATAGCACAGATACGCAGTATTTT.